Following are 7 T cell receptor beta chains from one sample sequenced in a study of blood T cell repertoires in COVID-19. The repertoire was sequenced with immunoSEQ multiplex PCR; TCRdb's copy has only in-frame clones and lacks some. The sample lists 130,000 to 150,000 clones, 75% to 90% occurring once. Sequencing was performed on peripheral blood. These receptors originate from a man younger than 35 with COVID-19, enrolled during active disease.

The chain links TRBV9 to TRBJ2-5, with 7 bases matching TRBD1. CDR3 length: 14 amino acids. Trimming cost V 3 bases and J 1 base; bases outside gene matches: 3. Looked up from germline, CDR1 is SGDLS and CDR2 is YYNGEE. The CDR3 DNA reads TGTGCCAGCAGCGAGGGACAGCGCCAAGAGACCCAGTACTTC. The encoded protein is CASSEGQRQETQYF.

V is TRBV7-2 and J is TRBJ2-2, with 10 bases fitting TRBD2. The trim removed 5 bases at V and 5 bases at J, leaving 8 bases unmatched. CDR1 SGHTA and CDR2 FQGNSA come from the germline V gene. The CDR3 covers 16 residues. The CDR3 reads CASSVRLAGVTGELFF. The CDR3 DNA sequence: TGTGCCAGCAGCGTTCGCCTAGCGGGAGTAACCGGGGAGCTGTTTTTT.

The genes are TRBV29-1 and TRBJ2-2, with D maybe TRBD1 (6 bases). V lost 3 bases, J lost 2 bases, and 10 bases lay in between. The CDR3 length is 14 residues. Germline V gives CDR1 SQVTM, CDR2 ANQGSEA. The DNA for the CDR3 is TGCAGCGTTGAGAAAGGGACAAACACCGGGGAGCTGTTTTTT. It translates to CSVEKGTNTGELFF.

This chain links TRBV18 with TRBJ2-7; 11 nucleotides match TRBD2. The CDR3 has 15 amino acids. Germline V gives CDR1 KGHSH, CDR2 LQKENI. The J segment lost 5 bases and the V segment lost 4 bases, leaving 7 bases of the junction unmatched. The DNA for the CDR3 is TGTGCCAGCTCACAAGCCGGGACTAGCGGCCACGAGCAGTACTTC. Its translation: CASSQAGTSGHEQYF.

The J gene is TRBJ2-5, the V gene TRBV7-6; TRBD1 matches at 8 bases. This CDR3 is 15 amino acids long. J lost 4 bases, V lost 0 bases, and 4 bases had no gene match. CDR1 and CDR2 from the germline V gene are SGHVS and FNYEAQ. The CDR3 coding sequence is TGTGCCAGCAGCTTAGCGGGACAGGTCGGAGAGACCCAGTACTTC. Translation: CASSLAGQVGETQYF.

The DNA for the CDR3 is TGTGCCAGCAGCTTGGGCCCGACACCTACCTTATATTCACCCCTCCACTTT. This sequence encodes CASSLGPTPTLYSPLHF. This sequence joins TRBV5-6 and TRBJ1-6; D uncertain. Trimming removed 0 bases at V and 8 bases at J, with 18 bases between. This CDR3 has 17 amino acids. Per germline, CDR1 SGHDT and CDR2 YYEEEE.

This clone was detected only once. V gene TRBV28 combines with J gene TRBJ2-3; maybe TRBD1 (6 bases). V was cut by 3 bases and J by 5 bases, with 15 bases left in between. The CDR3 runs to 15 residues. Germline V CDR1 and CDR2: MDHEN, SYDVKM. The CDR3 sequence is CASSFRDGQRDTQYF. CDR3 DNA: TGTGCCAGCAGTTTCCGGGACGGACAGAGAGATACGCAGTATTTT.